The 11 T cell receptor beta chains in this list originate from one sample, sequenced in a study of sequential checkpoint blockade in melanoma. The repertoire was sequenced with immunoSEQ multiplex PCR; TCRdb's copy has only in-frame clones and lacks some. Of under 20,000 clones listed, approximately 74% are singletons. Stated treatment: randomized to nivolumab then ipilimumab (arm A) or the reverse (arm B). Sequenced here: CD8+ T cells sorted from blood (inferred from file names), sampled from a patient given nivolumab and ipilimumab in sequence. These receptors were taken from a human donor with melanoma.

The chain employs TRBV7-6 and TRBJ2-7; tentatively, D is TRBD1 (5 bases). Germline V gene lookup returns CDR1 SGHVS and CDR2 FNYEAQ. The CDR3 length is 14 residues. V gave up 0 bases and J gave up 5 bases, with 11 bases separating them. The CDR3 spells CASSLAGEVNEQYF. The CDR3 DNA sequence: TGTGCCAGCAGCTTAGCAGGGGAAGTCAACGAGCAGTACTTC.

The chain carries TRBV7-2 and TRBJ2-7; 7 bases align to TRBD2. The germline gives CDR1 SGHTA, CDR2 FQGNSA. The CDR3 consists of 13 residues. Trimming removed 8 bases from V and 0 bases from J; junction bases left unmatched: 4. DNA of the CDR3: TGTGCCAGCGGCGGGAGAGACTCCTACGAGCAGTACTTC. Protein product: CASGGRDSYEQYF.

This clone was picked up one time. This chain links TRBV27 with TRBJ2-7, with D possibly TRBD1 on 6 matching bases. This CDR3 has 13 amino acids. Germline CDR1 MNHEY, CDR2 SMNVEV (reference sequence). V lost 2 bases and J 4 bases, leaving 9 bases between the germline ends. The CDR3 bases are TGTGCCAGCAGTTTAGGACAGACATACGAGCAGTACTTC. Its protein product is CASSLGQTYEQYF.

The J gene is TRBJ1-4, the V gene TRBV6-1; TRBD1 matches at 7 bases. Germline V CDR1 and CDR2: MNHNS, SASEGT. The CDR3 spans 16 residues. Unmatched junction bases numbered 9, after V lost 0 bases and J lost 8 bases. CDR3 bases: TGTGCCAGCAGTGAAGCGATAAGGGGGCTCGGGGAAAAACTGTTTTTT. Translated, it gives CASSEAIRGLGEKLFF.

The chain carries TRBV21-1 and TRBJ1-1. TRBV21-1 is noted as a pseudogene. There are 10 residues in the CDR3. The CDR3 is CASSKALAFF. As DNA, the CDR3 is TGTGCCAGCAGCAAAGCCCTAGCTTTCTTT.

This chain uses TRBV6-1 with TRBJ2-7; no reliable D call. Germline CDR1 is MNHNS and CDR2 is SASEGT. Trimming took off 1 base at V and 0 bases at J, with 7 bases between the two ends. CDR3 length equals 14 residues. The CDR3 region has the DNA TGTGCCAGCAGTGAAGGGCTCAGCTCCTACGAGCAGTACTTC. It specifies CASSEGLSSYEQYF.

The J gene is TRBJ2-3, the V gene TRBV27, with TRBD2 identical over 7 bases. The CDR3 covers 16 residues. The germline CDR1 and CDR2 sequences are MNHEY and SMNVEV (reference sequence). J lost 6 bases, V lost 4 bases, and 13 bases had no gene match. This CDR3 reads CASSSLGGGSIDTQYF. CDR3 nucleotides: TGTGCCAGCAGTTCTCTTGGCGGCGGGAGTATCGATACGCAGTATTTT.

Sample share makes this clone medium-sized. CDR3 DNA sequence: TGCGCCAGCAGTCAAACTAGCGGGAGCTCCTACGAGCAGTACTTC. This sequence encodes CASSQTSGSSYEQYF. This chain uses TRBV5-1 with TRBJ2-7; 11 nucleotides line up with TRBD2. CDR1 SGHRS and CDR2 YFSETQ come from the germline V gene. Losses at the gene ends were 5 bases for V and 0 bases for J; bases not matched to a gene: 4. The CDR3 contains 15 residues.

This clone occurred once. The chain employs TRBV29-1 and TRBJ2-1; D might be TRBD2 (6 bases). Germline CDR1 SQVTM, CDR2 ANQGSEA. The CDR3 extends over 18 amino acids. Trimming took off 6 bases at V and 4 bases at J, with 28 bases between the two ends. The CDR3 DNA reads as TGCAGCGTAACTAGCAACAGCTCCCCTCAAAGACCTTACAATGAGCAGTTCTTC. It codes for CSVTSNSSPQRPYNEQFF.

This clone has just a few counts. The J gene is TRBJ1-3, the V gene TRBV6-7; weak D call: TRBD1 (5 bases). Being an ORF, TRBV6-7 has a function that is uncertain. V lost 5 bases to trimming and J lost 0 bases, with 8 bases between them. This CDR3 comprises 14 residues. CDR3 in amino acids: CASSRGVSGNTIYF. Written as DNA, the CDR3 is TGTGCCAGCAGTCGGGGGGTCTCTGGAAACACCATATATTTT.

This clone has only a few counts. V usage is TRBV6-1 and J usage is TRBJ2-1; D might be TRBD2 (6 bases). The germline V gene has CDR1 MNHNS and CDR2 SASEGT. Between the trimmed V and J ends, which lost 4 bases and 6 bases, there was a span of 10 bases. CDR3 length: 13 amino acids. The CDR3 DNA reads as TGTGCCAGCAGTGTGGGGGAGGTCAATGAGCAGTTCTTC. Translating it yields CASSVGEVNEQFF.